Detailed here is one T cell receptor (beta chain). Amplified TCR beta CDR3 regions derived from RNA transcripts. HTBI primers drove first-round RT-PCR of the TCR CDR3. TCRdb reanalysed the multiplex PCR reads using MiXCR and keeps one entry per CDR3 protein. In the table there are around 400,000 distinct CDR3 sequences, 13% of which are singletons. From germline, CDR1 is MGHRA and CDR2 YSYEKL. The V segment lost 3 bases and the J segment 6 bases; nucleotides outside the gene matches: 11. CDR3 length: 15 residues. The sample belongs to a study of T cells in Graves' hyperthyroidism and ophthalmopathy. The specimen was blood. V is TRBV4-1 and J is TRBJ2-7; TRBD1 matches 7 bases. The clonotype comes from a woman aged 18-30 years with Graves' hyperthyroidism. This CDR3 is CASSQATGLQGEQYF. CDR3 bases: TGCGCCAGCAGCCAGGCGACAGGGCTACAGGGCGAGCAGTACTTC.